The 7 T cell receptor beta chains presented below share a single source sample, sequenced in a study of identifying expanded T cells in peripheral blood. The data were produced by immunoSEQ multiplex PCR, yet TCRdb's version contains in-frame clones alone and is incomplete. The table records about 85,000 clones, approximately 91% of them present only once. The sequenced sample was blood. These receptors all come from a person aged 18 to 70 in good health.

The V call is TRBV11-2, the J call TRBJ2-1; no clear D. CDR3 size: 15 residues. Trimming shortened V by 3 bases and J by 2 bases, and 11 bases separated the two germline ends. CDR1 is SGHAT, CDR2 FQNNGV, per germline. The CDR3: CASSFHSDPYNEQFF. Written as DNA, the CDR3 is TGTGCCAGCAGCTTTCACTCCGACCCCTACAATGAGCAGTTCTTC. The entire variable domain, with the rest obtained from reference TRBV11-2 and TRBJ2-1, is as follows: EAGVAQSPRYKIIEKRQSVAFWCNPISGHATLYWYQQILGQGPKLLIQFQNNGVVDDSQLPKDRFSAERLKGVDSTLKIQPAKLEDSAVYLCASSFHSDPYNEQFFGPGTRLTVL.

The gene calls are TRBV28 and TRBJ2-3; D perhaps matches TRBD2 (6 bases). Germline-derived CDR1 and CDR2 are MDHEN and SYDVKM. The CDR3 is 12 amino acids. Between the trimmed V and J ends, which lost 7 bases and 4 bases, there was a span of 9 bases. CDR3 residues: CASNGGSDTQYF. In nucleotides, the CDR3 is TGTGCCAGCAACGGGGGTTCAGATACGCAGTATTTT.

V gene TRBV28 combines with J gene TRBJ2-1; no clear D gene. The CDR3 contains 11 residues. V was cut by 2 bases and J by 7 bases, with 3 bases left in between. In germline, CDR1 is MDHEN, CDR2 SYDVKM. The CDR3 DNA is TGTGCCAGCAGTTTAGGGAATGAGCAGTTCTTC. Translated: CASSLGNEQFF.

This clone was observed once. The chain couples TRBV7-2 to TRBJ2-2; 8 positions match TRBD1. Per germline, CDR1 SGHTA and CDR2 FQGNSA. The J segment lost 5 bases and the V segment lost 1 base, leaving 3 bases of the junction unmatched. The CDR3 sequence is 15 residues long. The CDR3 spells CASSLDRGRTGELFF. The CDR3 nucleotides are TGTGCCAGCAGCTTAGACAGGGGGAGGACCGGGGAGCTGTTTTTT.

The gene calls are TRBV9 and TRBJ1-4; D is ambiguous. The CDR3 length is 16 residues. Trimming shortened V by 4 bases and J by 4 bases, and 17 bases separated the two germline ends. Germline loops: CDR1 SGDLS, CDR2 YYNGEE. The CDR3 region is CASSPERTAYNEKLFF. The CDR3 DNA reads as TGTGCCAGCAGCCCCGAGAGGACGGCTTATAATGAAAAACTGTTTTTT.

This clone was detected only once. V is TRBV5-4 and J is TRBJ2-3, with a possible D match to TRBD1 (5 bases). This CDR3 is built from 14 residues. V lost 1 base, J lost 1 base, and 7 bases lay in between. Germline V gives CDR1 SGHNT, CDR2 YYREEE (reference sequence). CDR3 bases: TGTGCCAGCAGCTTGAAAGGGGGCACAGATACGCAGTATTTT. Its protein product is CASSLKGGTDTQYF.

V gene TRBV6-6 combines with J gene TRBJ1-2; 8 bases are shared with TRBD1. The CDR3 is 16 amino acids. CDR1 MNHNY and CDR2 SVGAGI come from the germline V gene (reference sequence). The J segment lost 4 bases and the V segment lost 6 bases, leaving 13 bases of the junction unmatched. CDR3 in DNA: TGTGCCAGCAGCTATGACCCGGACAGGGTGGGCTATGGCTACACCTTC. Translating it yields CASSYDPDRVGYGYTF.